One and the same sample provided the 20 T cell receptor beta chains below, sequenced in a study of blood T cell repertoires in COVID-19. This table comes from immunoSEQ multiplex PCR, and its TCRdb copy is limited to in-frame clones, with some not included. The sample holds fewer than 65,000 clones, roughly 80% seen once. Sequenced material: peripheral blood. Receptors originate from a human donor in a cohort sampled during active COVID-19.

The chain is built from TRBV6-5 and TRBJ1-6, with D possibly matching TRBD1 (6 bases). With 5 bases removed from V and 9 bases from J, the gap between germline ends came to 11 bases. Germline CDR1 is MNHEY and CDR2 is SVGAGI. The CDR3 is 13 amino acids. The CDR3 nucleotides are TGTGCCAGCAGTAAACAGGGTAGTTCACCCCTCCACTTT. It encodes CASSKQGSSPLHF.

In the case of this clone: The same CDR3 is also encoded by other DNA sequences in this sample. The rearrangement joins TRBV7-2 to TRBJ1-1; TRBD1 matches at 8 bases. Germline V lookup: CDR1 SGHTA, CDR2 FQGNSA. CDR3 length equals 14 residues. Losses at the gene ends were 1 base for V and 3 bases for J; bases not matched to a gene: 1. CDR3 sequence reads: CASSLGQGHTEAFF. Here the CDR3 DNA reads TGTGCCAGCAGCTTAGGACAGGGGCACACTGAAGCTTTCTTT.

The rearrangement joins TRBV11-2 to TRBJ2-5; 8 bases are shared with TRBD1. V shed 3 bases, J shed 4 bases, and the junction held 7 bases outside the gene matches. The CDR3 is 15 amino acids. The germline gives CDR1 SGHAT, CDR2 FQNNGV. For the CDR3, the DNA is TGTGCCAGCAGCTTTGACAGGGGAGTCGCAGAGACCCAGTACTTC. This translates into CASSFDRGVAETQYF.

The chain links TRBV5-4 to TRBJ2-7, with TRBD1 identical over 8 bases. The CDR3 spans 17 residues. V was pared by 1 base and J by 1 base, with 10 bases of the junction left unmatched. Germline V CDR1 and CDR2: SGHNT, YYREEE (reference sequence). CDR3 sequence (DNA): TGTGCCAGCAGCTTGAGGGCCCCGACAGGGGATTCCTACGAGCAGTACTTC. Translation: CASSLRAPTGDSYEQYF.

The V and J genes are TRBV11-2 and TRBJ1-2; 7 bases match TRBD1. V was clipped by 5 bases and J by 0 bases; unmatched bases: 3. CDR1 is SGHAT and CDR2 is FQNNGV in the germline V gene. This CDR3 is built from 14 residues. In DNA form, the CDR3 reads TGTGCCAGCAGCCCGACAGGGTCTAACTATGGCTACACCTTC. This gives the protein CASSPTGSNYGYTF. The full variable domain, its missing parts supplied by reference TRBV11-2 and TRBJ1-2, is EAGVAQSPRYKIIEKRQSVAFWCNPISGHATLYWYQQILGQGPKLLIQFQNNGVVDDSQLPKDRFSAERLKGVDSTLKIQPAKLEDSAVYLCASSPTGSNYGYTFGSGTRLTVV.

The CDR3, as DNA: TGTGCCAGCAGCCCACAAGTTTTGAGGAACTATGGCTACACCTTC. It is translated as CASSPQVLRNYGYTF. V gene TRBV6-2 or TRBV6-3 combines with J gene TRBJ1-2, with D unclear. The CDR3 extends over 15 amino acids. Germline loops: CDR1 MNHEY, CDR2 SVGEGT. V gave up 6 bases and J gave up 2 bases, with 16 bases separating them.

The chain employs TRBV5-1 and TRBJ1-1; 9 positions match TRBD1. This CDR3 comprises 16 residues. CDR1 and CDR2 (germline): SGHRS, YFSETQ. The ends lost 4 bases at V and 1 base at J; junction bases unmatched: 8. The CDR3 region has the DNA TGCGCCAGCAGCGCACAGGGACAGGGTGGGAACACTGAAGCTTTCTTT. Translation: CASSAQGQGGNTEAFF.

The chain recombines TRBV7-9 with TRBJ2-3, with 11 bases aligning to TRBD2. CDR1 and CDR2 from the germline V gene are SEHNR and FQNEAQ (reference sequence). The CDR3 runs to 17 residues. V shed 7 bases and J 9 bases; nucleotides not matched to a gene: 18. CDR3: CASTFTRLAGPSGTQYF. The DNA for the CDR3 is TGTGCCAGCACCTTCACTCGACTAGCGGGACCTTCGGGGACGCAGTATTTT.

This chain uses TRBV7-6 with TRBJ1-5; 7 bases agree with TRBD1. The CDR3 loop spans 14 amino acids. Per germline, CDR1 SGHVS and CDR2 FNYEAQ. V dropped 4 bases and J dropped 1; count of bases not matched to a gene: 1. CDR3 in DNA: TGTGCCAGCAGCTCACAGGGGAGCAATCAGCCCCAGCATTTT. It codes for CASSSQGSNQPQHF.

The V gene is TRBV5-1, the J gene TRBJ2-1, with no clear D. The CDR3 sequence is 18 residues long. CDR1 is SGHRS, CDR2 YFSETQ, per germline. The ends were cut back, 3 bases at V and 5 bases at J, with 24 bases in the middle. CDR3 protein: CASSSTPRLTSADNEQFF. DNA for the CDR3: TGCGCCAGCAGCTCCACCCCTCGACTCACCTCGGCGGACAATGAGCAGTTCTTC.

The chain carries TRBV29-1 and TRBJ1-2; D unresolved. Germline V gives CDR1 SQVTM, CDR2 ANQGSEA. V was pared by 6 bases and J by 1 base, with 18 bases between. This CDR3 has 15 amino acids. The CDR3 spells CSVEPRVGGNYGYTF. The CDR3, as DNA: TGCAGCGTCGAACCAAGGGTGGGAGGTAACTATGGCTACACCTTC.

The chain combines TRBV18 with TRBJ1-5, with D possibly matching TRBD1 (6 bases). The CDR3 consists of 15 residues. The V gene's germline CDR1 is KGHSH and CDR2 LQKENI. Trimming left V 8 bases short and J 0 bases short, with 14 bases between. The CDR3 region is CASTTDRNSNQPQHF. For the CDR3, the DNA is TGTGCCAGCACAACGGACAGAAATAGCAATCAGCCCCAGCATTTT. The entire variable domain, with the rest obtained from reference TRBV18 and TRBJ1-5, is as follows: NAGVMQNPRHLVRRRGQEARLRCSPMKGHSHVYWYRQLPEEGLKFMVYLQKENIIDESGMPKERFSAEFPKEGPSILRIQQVVRGDSAAYFCASTTDRNSNQPQHFGDGTRLSIL.

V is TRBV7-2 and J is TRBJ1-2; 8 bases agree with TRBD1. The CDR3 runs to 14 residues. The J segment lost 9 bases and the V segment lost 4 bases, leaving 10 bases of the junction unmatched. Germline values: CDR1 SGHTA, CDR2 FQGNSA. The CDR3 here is CASSSPGTGARYTF. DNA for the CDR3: TGTGCCAGCAGCTCCCCTGGGACAGGTGCCCGCTACACCTTC.

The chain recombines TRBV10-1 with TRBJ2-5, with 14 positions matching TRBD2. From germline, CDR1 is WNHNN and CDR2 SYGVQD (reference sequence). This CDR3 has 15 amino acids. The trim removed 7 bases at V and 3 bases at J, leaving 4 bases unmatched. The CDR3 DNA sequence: TGCGCCAGCAAGAGACTAGCGGGGGGGAAAGAGACCCAGTACTTC. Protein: CASKRLAGGKETQYF.

The CDR3 sequence: CASSSGGLAGLIPSYEQYF. In DNA form, the CDR3 reads TGTGCCAGCAGTTCCGGAGGACTAGCGGGATTAATCCCCTCCTACGAGCAGTACTTC. The chain recombines TRBV6-2 or TRBV6-3 with TRBJ2-7; 12 bases are shared with TRBD2. The CDR3 has 19 residues. After removal of 4 bases from V and 0 bases from J, the junction contained 13 bases not matched to a gene. The V gene's germline CDR1 is MNHEY and CDR2 SVGEGT.

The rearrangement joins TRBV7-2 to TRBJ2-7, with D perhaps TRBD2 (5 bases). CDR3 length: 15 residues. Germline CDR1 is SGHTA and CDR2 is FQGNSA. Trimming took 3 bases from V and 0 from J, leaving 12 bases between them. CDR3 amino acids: CASSFTDSRSYEQYF. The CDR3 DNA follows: TGTGCCAGCAGCTTTACGGACTCGCGCTCCTACGAGCAGTACTTC.

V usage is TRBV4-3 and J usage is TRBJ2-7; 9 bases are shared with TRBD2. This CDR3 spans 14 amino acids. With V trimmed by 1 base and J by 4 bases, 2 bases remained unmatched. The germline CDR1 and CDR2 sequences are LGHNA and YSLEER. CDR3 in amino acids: CASSQGSGSYEQYF. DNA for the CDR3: TGCGCCAGCAGCCAAGGTAGCGGGAGTTACGAGCAGTACTTC.

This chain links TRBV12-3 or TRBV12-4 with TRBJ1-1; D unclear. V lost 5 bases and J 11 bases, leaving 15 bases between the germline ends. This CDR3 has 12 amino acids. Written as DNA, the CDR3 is TGTGCCAGCAGTCAGGATGGGTTGGTTGCTTTCTTT. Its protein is CASSQDGLVAFF.

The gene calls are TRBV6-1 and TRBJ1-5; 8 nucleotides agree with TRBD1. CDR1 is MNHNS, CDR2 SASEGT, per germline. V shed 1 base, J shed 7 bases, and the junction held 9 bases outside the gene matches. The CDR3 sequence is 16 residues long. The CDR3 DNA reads TGTGCCAGCAGTGAAGGAGTTCCAGGGGGCAGGCAGCCCCAGCATTTT. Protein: CASSEGVPGGRQPQHF.

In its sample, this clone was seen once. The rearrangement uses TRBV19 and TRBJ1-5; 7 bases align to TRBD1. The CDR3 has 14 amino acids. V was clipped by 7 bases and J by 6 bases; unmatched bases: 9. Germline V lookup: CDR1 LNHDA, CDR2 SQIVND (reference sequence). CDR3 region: CASKPTGSTQPQHF. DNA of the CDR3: TGTGCCAGTAAGCCGACAGGGTCTACTCAGCCCCAGCATTTT.